The 23 T cell receptor beta chains reported below all come from one sample, sequenced in a study of CD8+ T cells in alopecia areata. The treatment here: oral pan-JAK inhibitor, 5-10 mg twice daily. Following RNA extraction, reverse transcription yielded cDNA that acted as the sequencing template. TCRdb's copy holds only in-frame clones and misses some; the assay was immunoSEQ multiplex PCR. The sample gives 200,000 to 250,000 clones, roughly two fifths of which show up once; 0.4% to 0.55% is in the top ten. This specimen consisted of CD4+ T cells sorted from blood, obtained at approximately week 30, from a patient treated with tofacitinib. Receptors originate from a human donor with alopecia areata.

V is TRBV5-1 and J is TRBJ2-2; TRBD1 matches at 12 bases. Germline V gene lookup returns CDR1 SGHRS and CDR2 YFSETQ. The CDR3 sequence is 16 residues long. The J segment lost 6 bases and the V segment lost 4 bases, leaving 7 bases of the junction unmatched. CDR3 nucleotide sequence: TGCGCCAGCAGCACCGGGACAGGGGGCCCATCCGGGGAGCTGTTTTTT. It codes for CASSTGTGGPSGELFF.

The V and J genes are TRBV2 and TRBJ2-7; TRBD2 aligns across 10 bases. Germline CDR1 and CDR2: SNHLY and FYNNEI. Unmatched junction bases numbered 9, after V lost 4 bases and J lost 3 bases. The CDR3 is 16 amino acids. Here the CDR3 DNA reads TGTGCCAGCAGTGCAATCAGGACTAGCGGTGACTACGAGCAGTACTTC. Protein product: CASSAIRTSGDYEQYF. The full variable domain, rest sourced from reference TRBV2 and TRBJ2-7, is EPEVTQTPSHQVTQMGQEVILRCVPISNHLYFYWYRQILGQKVEFLVSFYNNEISEKSEIFDDQFSVERPDGSNFTLKIRSTKLEDSAMYFCASSAIRTSGDYEQYFGPGTRLTVT.

This clone came up a few times. The gene calls are TRBV29-1 and TRBJ2-1; TRBD2 aligns across 9 bases. CDR1 and CDR2 (germline): SQVTM, ANQGSEA. This CDR3 has 15 amino acids. V was clipped by 2 bases and J by 3 bases; unmatched bases: 5. The CDR3 DNA reads TGCAGCGTTGAAACGGCGGGGGGGTTCTACAATGAGCAGTTCTTC. It codes for CSVETAGGFYNEQFF.

This chain uses TRBV7-3 with TRBJ2-1; 15 bases match TRBD2. This CDR3 contains 18 residues. Germline V gene sequence: CDR1 SGHTA, CDR2 FQGTGA. V dropped 0 bases and J dropped 7; count of bases not matched to a gene: 7. CDR3 sequence: CASSLTSRTSGGANEQFF. In DNA, the CDR3 is TGTGCCAGCAGCTTAACGTCCCGGACTAGCGGGGGGGCGAATGAGCAGTTCTTC. Using reference TRBV7-3 and TRBJ2-1 for the parts outside the CDR3, the full variable domain is GAGVSQTPSNKVTEKGKYVELRCDPISGHTALYWYRQSLGQGPEFLIYFQGTGAADDSGLPNDRFFAVRPEGSVSTLKIQRTERGDSAVYLCASSLTSRTSGGANEQFFGPGTRLTVL.

The J gene is TRBJ1-2, the V gene TRBV30; D may be TRBD1 (5 bases). CDR1 and CDR2 from the germline V gene are GTSNPN and SVGIG (reference sequence). The CDR3 consists of 12 residues. V shed 2 bases and J shed 8 bases, with 12 bases lying between them. CDR3 loop: CAWSPGTGGYTF. The CDR3 DNA is TGTGCCTGGAGTCCCGGGACTGGCGGCTACACCTTC.

This clone turned up a few times. Within the sample, other DNA sequences also encode this same CDR3. The chain is built from TRBV29-1 and TRBJ1-5; a possible D gene is TRBD1 (5 bases). Between the trimmed V and J ends, which lost 4 bases and 7 bases, there was a span of 5 bases. Germline assignment: CDR1 SQVTM and CDR2 ANQGSEA. The CDR3 extends over 10 amino acids. The CDR3 DNA follows: TGCAGCGTTGGGGACCAGCCCCAGCATTTT. This translates into CSVGDQPQHF.

CDR3 coding DNA: TGTGCCAGCAGTTCGCGCTATGGCTACACCTTC. Protein product: CASSSRYGYTF. The chain joins TRBV6-5 to TRBJ1-2; no reliable D call. Germline CDR1 reads MNHEY; CDR2 reads SVGAGI. Trimming removed 4 bases from V and 4 bases from J, with 4 bases in between. The CDR3 consists of 11 residues.

This clone was found a few times. The chain joins TRBV5-1 to TRBJ2-5; D may be TRBD2 (5 bases). Germline CDR1 SGHRS, CDR2 YFSETQ. The germline V and J ends were trimmed by 0 bases and 7 bases, with 16 bases remaining between them. CDR3 size: 15 residues. CDR3 sequence: CASSLDERPPGTQYF. The CDR3 DNA is TGCGCCAGCAGCTTGGATGAGCGGCCCCCAGGGACCCAGTACTTC. Together with reference TRBV5-1 and TRBJ2-5, the CDR3 gives the full variable domain: KAGVTQTPRYLIKTRGQQVTLSCSPISGHRSVSWYQQTPGQGLQFLFEYFSETQRNKGNFPGRFSGRQFSNSRSEMNVSTLELGDSALYLCASSLDERPPGTQYFGPGTRLLVL.

The V and J genes are TRBV2 and TRBJ1-1; D may be TRBD1 (6 bases). CDR1 and CDR2 from the germline V gene are SNHLY and FYNNEI. V was trimmed by 4 bases and J by 5 bases, leaving 8 bases between them. This CDR3 has 12 amino acids. For the CDR3, the DNA is TGTGCCAGCAGTGGGACAGTGACTGAAGCTTTCTTT. Translation gives CASSGTVTEAFF.

This clone was observed a handful of times. The chain uses TRBV29-1 and TRBJ1-1, with D perhaps TRBD1 (6 bases). This CDR3 comprises 13 residues. With 6 bases removed from V and 1 base from J, the gap between germline ends came to 12 bases. The germline V gene has CDR1 SQVTM and CDR2 ANQGSEA. The CDR3 nucleotides are TGCAGCGTCCGCCAGGGGCCGAACACTGAAGCTTTCTTT. Amino acids: CSVRQGPNTEAFF. The full variable domain, in which reference TRBV29-1 and TRBJ1-1 provide the parts outside the CDR3, is SAVISQKPSRDICQRGTSLTIQCQVDSQVTMMFWYRQQPGQSLTLIATANQGSEATYESGFVIDKFPISRPNLTFSTLTVSNMSPEDSSIYLCSVRQGPNTEAFFGQGTRLTVV.

This clone came up a few times. The gene calls are TRBV9 and TRBJ2-1, with TRBD2 matching over 9 bases. The germline CDR1 and CDR2 sequences are SGDLS and YYNGEE. The CDR3 extends over 13 amino acids. V lost 0 bases to trimming and J lost 10 bases; unmatched junction nucleotides: 2. DNA of the CDR3: TGTGCCAGCAGCGTAGATCTAGCGGGAGAGCAGTTCTTC. This encodes CASSVDLAGEQFF. Supplemented by reference TRBV9 and TRBJ2-1, the full variable domain reads DSGVTQTPKHLITATGQRVTLRCSPRSGDLSVYWYQQSLDQGLQFLIQYYNGEERAKGNILERFSAQQFPDLHSELNLSSLELGDSALYFCASSVDLAGEQFFGPGTRLTVL.

The V and J genes are TRBV19 and TRBJ2-7; possibly TRBD1 for D (5 bases). The CDR3 is 13 residues long. The germline gives CDR1 LNHDA, CDR2 SQIVND (reference sequence). V was cut by 6 bases and J by 6 bases, with 15 bases left in between. For the CDR3, the DNA is TGTGCCAGTAGCAGTCAGGGTCTGAGCGAGCAGTACTTC. Its translation: CASSSQGLSEQYF.

The chain joins TRBV11-2 to TRBJ2-5; 8 positions match TRBD1. Trimming at V came to 5 bases and at J to 5 bases, leaving 13 bases not matched to a gene. Germline CDR1 reads SGHAT; CDR2 reads FQNNGV. CDR3 length: 16 residues. CDR3 coding DNA: TGTGCCAGCAGCCCCGCCAGCAGGGGGCGAGGGGAGACCCAGTACTTC. As protein: CASSPASRGRGETQYF.

The chain is built from TRBV7-9 and TRBJ1-4, with a weak D call TRBD1 (5 bases). The CDR3 loop spans 13 amino acids. Germline V gene lookup returns CDR1 SEHNR and CDR2 FQNEAQ (reference sequence). Trimming pared 5 bases from V and 14 bases from J, leaving 18 bases between. The CDR3 DNA reads as TGTGCCAGCAGCCCCGCCGACAGATCAAGGCTGTTTTTT. Its protein is CASSPADRSRLFF.

This sequence joins TRBV18 and TRBJ2-3; 7 bases agree with TRBD2. Trimming removed 6 bases from V and 4 bases from J; junction bases left unmatched: 13. This CDR3 is built from 16 residues. Germline loops: CDR1 KGHSH, CDR2 LQKENI. This CDR3 is CASSQPGAGDADTQYF. In nucleotides, the CDR3 is TGTGCCAGCTCTCAGCCTGGGGCGGGAGACGCAGATACGCAGTATTTT.

The chain recombines TRBV7-9 with TRBJ1-2; D ambiguous. Germline lookup yields CDR1 SEHNR and CDR2 FQNEAQ (reference sequence). The CDR3 spans 13 residues. Trimming pared 5 bases from V and 3 bases from J, leaving 10 bases between. The CDR3 DNA reads TGTGCCAGCAGCAAATCAGCTGACTATGGCTACACCTTC. It encodes CASSKSADYGYTF.

V gene TRBV7-2 combines with J gene TRBJ1-1; no firm D call. Trimming stripped 1 base from V and 1 base from J, with 7 bases between. Germline V gene sequence: CDR1 SGHTA, CDR2 FQGNSA. There are 14 residues in the CDR3. This CDR3 is CASSLGRPNTEAFF. In DNA, the CDR3 is TGTGCCAGCAGCTTAGGACGGCCGAACACTGAAGCTTTCTTT.

The V call is TRBV15, the J call TRBJ1-2; 10 bases agree with TRBD1. The J segment lost 5 bases and the V segment lost 4 bases, leaving 13 bases of the junction unmatched. CDR1 and CDR2 (germline): LNHNV, YYDKDF (reference sequence). The CDR3 has 17 residues. CDR3 in amino acids: CATSTLSGDRGRYGYTF. As DNA, the CDR3 is TGTGCCACCAGCACCCTTAGCGGGGACAGGGGACGGTATGGCTACACCTTC.

The rearrangement joins TRBV7-3 to TRBJ2-7, with D tentatively TRBD1 (7 bases). From germline, CDR1 is SGHTA and CDR2 FQGTGA. Trimming shortened V by 2 bases and J by 1 base, and 12 bases separated the two germline ends. The CDR3 spans 15 residues. DNA of the CDR3: TGTGCCAGCAGCTTATTGGCAGGGGGGTCCTACGAGCAGTACTTC. Encoded protein: CASSLLAGGSYEQYF. Complete variable domain (other parts from reference TRBV7-3 and TRBJ2-7): GAGVSQTPSNKVTEKGKYVELRCDPISGHTALYWYRQSLGQGPEFLIYFQGTGAADDSGLPNDRFFAVRPEGSVSTLKIQRTERGDSAVYLCASSLLAGGSYEQYFGPGTRLTVT.

This clone was counted a single time. V usage is TRBV29-1 and J usage is TRBJ1-1, with 8 bases matching TRBD1. With V trimmed by 4 bases and J by 11 bases, 15 bases remained unmatched. Germline V lookup: CDR1 SQVTM, CDR2 ANQGSEA. This CDR3 region has 14 residues. CDR3 region: CSVVHRQGIIGAFF. The CDR3 DNA is TGCAGCGTTGTACATAGACAGGGGATCATTGGGGCTTTCTTT.

This sequence joins TRBV29-1 and TRBJ2-5; TRBD1 or TRBD2 may be the D gene (6 bases each). CDR1 and CDR2 (germline): SQVTM, ANQGSEA. With 7 bases removed from V and 5 bases from J, the gap between germline ends came to 17 bases. This CDR3 has 13 residues. CDR3 nucleotides: TGCAGCGGGCACAGGGCACGGGGGGAGACCCAGTACTTC. This sequence encodes CSGHRARGETQYF.

The table lists this clone with a few counts. The gene calls are TRBV2 and TRBJ1-5, with a weak D call TRBD1 (6 bases). The CDR3 spans 14 residues. The germline CDR1 and CDR2 sequences are SNHLY and FYNNEI. V lost 6 bases and J 1 base, leaving 10 bases between the germline ends. The CDR3 region has the DNA TGTGCCAGCAGGGCGGGACACAGCAATCAGCCCCAGCATTTT. Translating it yields CASRAGHSNQPQHF. Together with reference TRBV2 and TRBJ1-5, the CDR3 gives the full variable domain: EPEVTQTPSHQVTQMGQEVILRCVPISNHLYFYWYRQILGQKVEFLVSFYNNEISEKSEIFDDQFSVERPDGSNFTLKIRSTKLEDSAMYFCASRAGHSNQPQHFGDGTRLSIL.

The V and J genes are TRBV7-9 and TRBJ2-5; unclear D gene. The CDR3 sequence is 14 residues long. The ends were cut back, 5 bases at V and 3 bases at J, with 13 bases in the middle. Germline V lookup: CDR1 SEHNR, CDR2 FQNEAQ (reference sequence). The CDR3 coding sequence is TGTGCCAGCAGCCAAGCCCGGGTTGAAGAGACCCAGTACTTC. Residues: CASSQARVEETQYF.